The 14 T cell receptor beta chains given below trace back to one sample, sequenced in a study of T cell changes during pregnancy in multiple sclerosis. Repertoires were generated with immunoSEQ multiplex PCR, while TCRdb's copy carries only in-frame clones and drops some. The sample consists of 60,000 or so clones, just under 95% of them appearing once. The specimen was CD4+ T cells from peripheral blood mononuclear cells, collected before pregnancy. These TCRs come from a female donor with multiple sclerosis, enrolled in a pregnancy study.

The chain combines TRBV12-5 with TRBJ1-5, with 7 bases that match TRBD1. The germline V gene has CDR1 LGHNT and CDR2 FRNRAP. The CDR3 covers 14 residues. Trimming removed 1 base from V and 5 bases from J; junction bases left unmatched: 2. CDR3 amino acids: CASGLGQGDQPQHF. The CDR3 coding sequence is TGTGCTAGTGGTTTGGGACAGGGCGATCAGCCCCAGCATTTT.

In its sample, this clone was seen once. CDR3 nucleotide sequence: TGTGCCAGCAGCTCTCCCCCTCAGCGGGAGGGCTACGAGCAGTACTTC. It is translated as CASSSPPQREGYEQYF. The rearrangement uses TRBV7-2 and TRBJ2-7; TRBD2 matches 10 bases. After removal of 4 bases from V and 3 bases from J, the junction contained 9 bases not matched to a gene. The CDR3 loop spans 16 amino acids. Germline-derived CDR1 and CDR2 are SGHTA and FQGNSA.

The chain joins TRBV27 to TRBJ1-1; D is ambiguous. The CDR3 is 13 amino acids. V lost 2 bases and J 1 base, leaving 5 bases between the germline ends. Germline lookup yields CDR1 MNHEY and CDR2 SMNVEV (reference sequence). DNA for the CDR3: TGTGCCAGCAGTTTAAAGCCGAACACTGAAGCTTTCTTT. The encoded protein is CASSLKPNTEAFF.

This chain joins TRBV5-1 and TRBJ1-2; TRBD1 agrees at 10 bases. Per the germline V gene, CDR1 is SGHRS and CDR2 is YFSETQ. The length of the CDR3 is 15 residues. The trim removed 3 bases at V and 5 bases at J, leaving 7 bases unmatched. The CDR3, as DNA: TGCGCCAGCAGCTGGAGCGGGACAGGGGATTATGGCTACACCTTC. Its translation is CASSWSGTGDYGYTF.

This clone was seen just once. Other DNA variants within this sample encode the same CDR3. The gene calls are TRBV6-5 and TRBJ2-7, with 9 bases fitting TRBD1. This CDR3 has 15 amino acids. Germline V lookup: CDR1 MNHEY, CDR2 SVGAGI. V was pared by 5 bases and J by 0 bases, with 5 bases of the junction left unmatched. CDR3 sequence reads: CASSRPGQGSYEQYF. CDR3 nucleotides: TGTGCCAGCAGTCGGCCGGGACAGGGCTCCTACGAGCAGTACTTC.

CDR3 bases: TGTGCCAGCAGTCCCTCCGGGACAGTCTACGAGCAGTACTTC. It encodes CASSPSGTVYEQYF. The rearrangement joins TRBV6-6 to TRBJ2-7, with 7 bases that match TRBD1. Germline lookup yields CDR1 MNHNY and CDR2 SVGAGI (reference sequence). This CDR3 has 14 residues. Losses at the gene ends were 5 bases for V and 3 bases for J; bases not matched to a gene: 7.

The chain has TRBV5-4 and TRBJ2-3; 11 bases align to TRBD2. J was trimmed by 1 base and V by 0 bases; bases with no gene match: 7. Per germline, CDR1 SGHNT and CDR2 YYREEE (reference sequence). The CDR3 spans 18 residues. CDR3 protein: CASSLGGTSGLRTDTQYF. CDR3 nucleotide sequence: TGTGCCAGCAGCTTGGGAGGGACTAGCGGCCTTCGCACAGATACGCAGTATTTT.

The chain has TRBV5-1 and TRBJ1-2; TRBD1 matches at 7 bases. The CDR3 consists of 13 residues. CDR1 and CDR2 (germline): SGHRS, YFSETQ. The trim removed 4 bases at V and 6 bases at J, leaving 6 bases unmatched. This CDR3 is CASSETGQNGYTF. The CDR3 coding sequence is TGCGCCAGCAGCGAAACGGGACAGAATGGCTACACCTTC.

The chain uses TRBV7-2 and TRBJ2-2; 11 bases align to TRBD2. The CDR3 loop spans 13 amino acids. Germline V gene data show CDR1 as SGHTA and CDR2 as FQGNSA. J lost 7 bases, V lost 7 bases, and 2 bases had no gene match. CDR3 in amino acids: CASTSGRFGELFF. DNA for the CDR3: TGTGCCAGCACTAGCGGGAGGTTCGGGGAGCTGTTTTTT.

This chain connects TRBV7-9 to TRBJ2-2; 8 nucleotides align to TRBD2. Trimming took 5 bases from V and 4 from J; bases not matched to a gene: 6. Germline loops: CDR1 SEHNR, CDR2 FQNEAQ (reference sequence). The CDR3 extends over 15 amino acids. For the CDR3, the DNA is TGTGCCAGCAGCCCCTTCGGGGGGGTCACCGGGGAGCTGTTTTTT. Protein sequence: CASSPFGGVTGELFF.

This chain uses TRBV19 with TRBJ2-1, with 12 nucleotides matching TRBD2. V lost 9 bases, J lost 4 bases, and 4 bases stayed unmatched. There are 14 residues in the CDR3. Germline values: CDR1 LNHDA, CDR2 SQIVND (reference sequence). The CDR3 coding sequence is TGTGCCAGCTCTAGCGGGAGGGAATACAATGAGCAGTTCTTC. Translating gives CASSSGREYNEQFF.

The V and J genes are TRBV7-8 and TRBJ2-7, with 8 bases lining up with TRBD1. V trimming: 6 bases; J trimming: 4 bases; junction bases outside the gene matches: 8. This CDR3 contains 14 residues. Germline V gene data show CDR1 as SGHVS and CDR2 as FQNEAQ. This CDR3 is CASSRGQGNYEQYF. Written as DNA, the CDR3 is TGTGCCAGCAGTCGTGGACAGGGCAATTACGAGCAGTACTTC.

The chain has TRBV18 and TRBJ2-1; 15 nucleotides match TRBD2. This CDR3 spans 16 amino acids. Germline V CDR1 and CDR2: KGHSH, LQKENI. Trimming cost V 3 bases and J 4 bases; bases outside gene matches: 1. CDR3 region: CASSPGLAGGYNEQFF. The CDR3 region has the DNA TGTGCCAGCTCACCTGGACTAGCGGGAGGGTACAATGAGCAGTTCTTC.

J is TRBJ2-1 and V is TRBV29-1; 9 positions agree with TRBD1. The CDR3 runs to 13 residues. V gave up 7 bases and J gave up 4 bases; unmatched junction bases: 5. Germline V gene sequence: CDR1 SQVTM, CDR2 ANQGSEA. The CDR3 sequence: CSARGQGYNEQFF. CDR3 coding DNA: TGCAGCGCCCGGGGACAGGGATACAATGAGCAGTTCTTC.